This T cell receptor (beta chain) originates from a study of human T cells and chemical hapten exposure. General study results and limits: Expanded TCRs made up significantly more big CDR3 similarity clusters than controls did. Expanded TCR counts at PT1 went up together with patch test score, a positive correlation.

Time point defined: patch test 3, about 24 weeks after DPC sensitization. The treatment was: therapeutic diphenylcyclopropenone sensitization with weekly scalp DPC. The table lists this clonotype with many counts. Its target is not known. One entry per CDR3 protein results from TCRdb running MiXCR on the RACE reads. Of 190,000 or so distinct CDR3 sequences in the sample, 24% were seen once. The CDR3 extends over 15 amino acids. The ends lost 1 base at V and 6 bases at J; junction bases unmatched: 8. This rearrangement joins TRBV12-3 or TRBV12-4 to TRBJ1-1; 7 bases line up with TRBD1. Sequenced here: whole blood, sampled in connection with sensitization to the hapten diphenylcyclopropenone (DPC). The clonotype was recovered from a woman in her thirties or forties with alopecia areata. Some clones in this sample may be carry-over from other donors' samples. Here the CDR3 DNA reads TGTGCCAGCAGTTTAGGGGGACAGCGAGGGGCTGAAGCTTTCTTT. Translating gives CASSLGGQRGAEAFF.